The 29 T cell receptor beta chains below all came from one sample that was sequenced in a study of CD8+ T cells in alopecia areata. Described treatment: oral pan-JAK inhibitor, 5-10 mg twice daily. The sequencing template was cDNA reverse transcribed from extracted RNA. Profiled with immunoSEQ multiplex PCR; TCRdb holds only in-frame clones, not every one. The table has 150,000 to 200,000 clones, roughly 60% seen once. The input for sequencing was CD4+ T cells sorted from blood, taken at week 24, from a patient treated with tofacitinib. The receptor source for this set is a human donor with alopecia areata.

CDR3 in DNA: TGTGCCAGCAGCGCCGGGACAGCTGGAGAGACCCAGTACTTC. It specifies CASSAGTAGETQYF. J is TRBJ2-5 and V is TRBV7-2, with 7 bases identical to TRBD1. The germline V gene has CDR1 SGHTA and CDR2 FQGNSA. V shed 5 bases and J 4 bases; nucleotides not matched to a gene: 7. The CDR3 is 14 amino acids.

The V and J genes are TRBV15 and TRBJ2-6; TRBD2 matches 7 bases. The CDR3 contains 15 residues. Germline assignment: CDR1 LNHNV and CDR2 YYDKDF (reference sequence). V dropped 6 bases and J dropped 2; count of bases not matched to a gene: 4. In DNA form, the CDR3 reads TGTGCCACCAGGGGGAGGGGTGCTGGGGCCAACGTCCTGACTTTC. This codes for CATRGRGAGANVLTF.

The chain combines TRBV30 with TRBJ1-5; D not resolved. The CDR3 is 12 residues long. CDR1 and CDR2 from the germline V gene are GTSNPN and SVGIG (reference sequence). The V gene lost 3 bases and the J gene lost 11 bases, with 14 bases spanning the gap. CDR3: CAWSKGPSAQHF. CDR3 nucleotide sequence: TGTGCCTGGAGCAAAGGCCCATCAGCCCAGCATTTT. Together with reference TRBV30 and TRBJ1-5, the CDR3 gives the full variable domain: SQTIHQWPATLVQPVGSPLSLECTVEGTSNPNLYWYRQAAGRGLQLLFYSVGIGQISSEVPQNLSASRPQDRQFILSSKKLLLSDSGFYLCAWSKGPSAQHFGDGTRLSIL.

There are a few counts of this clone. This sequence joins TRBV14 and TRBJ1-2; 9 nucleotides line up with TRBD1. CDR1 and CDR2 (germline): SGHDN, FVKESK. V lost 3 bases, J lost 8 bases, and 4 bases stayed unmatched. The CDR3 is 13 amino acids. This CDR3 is CASSQFGTGGYTF. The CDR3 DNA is TGTGCCAGCAGCCAGTTCGGGACAGGGGGCTACACCTTC.

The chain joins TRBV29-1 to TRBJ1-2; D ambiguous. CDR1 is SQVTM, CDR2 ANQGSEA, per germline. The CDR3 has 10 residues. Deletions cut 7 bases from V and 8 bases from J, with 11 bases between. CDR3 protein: CSDRDSGYTF. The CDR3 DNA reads TGCAGCGATAGGGATTCCGGCTACACCTTC.

The CDR3 region has the DNA TGTGCCAGCAGCTTCGCCGACACGGGGGAGCAGTACTTC. Encoded protein: CASSFADTGEQYF. This chain connects TRBV7-6 to TRBJ2-7, with D possibly being TRBD2 (5 bases). V lost 3 bases to trimming and J lost 7 bases, with 13 bases between them. CDR3 length: 13 residues. Germline CDR1 and CDR2: SGHVS and FNYEAQ.

The CDR3 bases are TGTGCCATCAGCTGGGACGGAGGGAGTGGGACTGAAGCTTTCTTT. It is translated as CAISWDGGSGTEAFF. The chain uses TRBV10-3 and TRBJ1-1, with a possible D match to TRBD1 (5 bases). The CDR3 is 15 residues long. V lost 6 bases and J lost 5, with 19 bases in between. CDR1 and CDR2 from the germline V gene are ENHRY and SYGVKD.

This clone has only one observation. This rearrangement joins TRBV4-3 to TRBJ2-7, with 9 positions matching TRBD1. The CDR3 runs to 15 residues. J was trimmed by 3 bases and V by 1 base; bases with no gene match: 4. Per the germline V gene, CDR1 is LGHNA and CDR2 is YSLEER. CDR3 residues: CASSQAPGQGYEQYF. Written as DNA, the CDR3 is TGCGCCAGCAGCCAAGCGCCGGGACAGGGCTACGAGCAGTACTTC.

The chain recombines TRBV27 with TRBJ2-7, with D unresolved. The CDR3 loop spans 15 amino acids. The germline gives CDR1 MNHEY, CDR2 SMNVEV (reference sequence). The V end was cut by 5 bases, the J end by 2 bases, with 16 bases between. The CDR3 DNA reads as TGTGCCAGCAGTGGCGGTCTCAACCCCCCCTACGAGCAGTACTTC. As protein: CASSGGLNPPYEQYF.

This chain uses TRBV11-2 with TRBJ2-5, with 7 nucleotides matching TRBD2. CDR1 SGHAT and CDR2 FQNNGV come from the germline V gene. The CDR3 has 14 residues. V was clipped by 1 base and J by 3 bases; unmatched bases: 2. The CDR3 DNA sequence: TGTGCCAGCAGCTTAGCAGGGAGGGAAGAGACCCAGTACTTC. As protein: CASSLAGREETQYF.

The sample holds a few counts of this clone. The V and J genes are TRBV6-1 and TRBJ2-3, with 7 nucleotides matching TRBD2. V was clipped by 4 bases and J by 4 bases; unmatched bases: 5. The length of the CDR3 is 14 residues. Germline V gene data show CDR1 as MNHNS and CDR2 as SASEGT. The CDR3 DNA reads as TGTGCCAGCAGTGCCCGGACTAGTGCAGATACGCAGTATTTT. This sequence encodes CASSARTSADTQYF.

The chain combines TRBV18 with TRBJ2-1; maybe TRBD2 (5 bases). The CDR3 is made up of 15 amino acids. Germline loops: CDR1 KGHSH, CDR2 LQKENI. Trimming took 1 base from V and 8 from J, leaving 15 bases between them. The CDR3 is CASSPLSPGNDEQFF. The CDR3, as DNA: TGTGCCAGCTCACCACTCTCGCCGGGGAACGATGAGCAGTTCTTC.

Written as DNA, the CDR3 is TGTGCCAGCAGCTGGGCCGGGACGTCCTTTAGCACAGATACGCAGTATTTT. As protein: CASSWAGTSFSTDTQYF. The genes are TRBV7-2 and TRBJ2-3; the D gene could be TRBD1 or TRBD2 (5 bases each). The CDR3 loop spans 17 amino acids. V gave up 4 bases and J gave up 0 bases, with 17 bases separating them. Germline assignment: CDR1 SGHTA and CDR2 FQGNSA.

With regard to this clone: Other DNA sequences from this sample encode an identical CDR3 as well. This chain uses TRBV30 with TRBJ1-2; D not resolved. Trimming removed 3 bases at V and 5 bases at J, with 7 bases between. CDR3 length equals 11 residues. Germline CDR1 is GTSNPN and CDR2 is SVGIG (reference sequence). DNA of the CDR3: TGTGCCTGGAGCGTAGGGTATGGCTACACCTTC. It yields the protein CAWSVGYGYTF.

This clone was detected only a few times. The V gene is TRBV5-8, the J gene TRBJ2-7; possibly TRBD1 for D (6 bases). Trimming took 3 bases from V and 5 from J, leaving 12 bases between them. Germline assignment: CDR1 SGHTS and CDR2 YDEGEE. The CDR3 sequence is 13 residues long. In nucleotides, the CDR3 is TGTGCCAGCAGCTGGGGAAGGGGGAACGAGCAGTACTTC. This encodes CASSWGRGNEQYF.

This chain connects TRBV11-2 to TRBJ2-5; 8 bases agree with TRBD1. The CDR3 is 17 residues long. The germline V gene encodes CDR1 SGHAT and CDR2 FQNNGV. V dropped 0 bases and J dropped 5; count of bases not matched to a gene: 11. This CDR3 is CASSLDRDRGGAETQYF. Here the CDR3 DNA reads TGTGCCAGCAGCTTAGACCGCGACAGGGGAGGTGCGGAGACCCAGTACTTC.

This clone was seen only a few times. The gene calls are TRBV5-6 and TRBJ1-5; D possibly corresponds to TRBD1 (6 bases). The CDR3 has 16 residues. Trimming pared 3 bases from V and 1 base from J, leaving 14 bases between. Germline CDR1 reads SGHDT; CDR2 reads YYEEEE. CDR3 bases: TGTGCCAGCAGCTATCAAACAGGGTACAGCAATCAGCCCCAGCATTTT. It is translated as CASSYQTGYSNQPQHF.

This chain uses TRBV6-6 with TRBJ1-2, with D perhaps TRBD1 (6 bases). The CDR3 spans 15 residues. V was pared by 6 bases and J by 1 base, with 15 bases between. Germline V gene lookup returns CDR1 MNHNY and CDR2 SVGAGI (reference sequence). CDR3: CASRPGTPNNYGYTF. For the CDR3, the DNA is TGTGCCAGCAGACCCGGGACACCGAATAACTATGGCTACACCTTC.

The CDR3 DNA is TGTGCCAGCAGCCAAATGGTGGAAGGACGTTATGGCTACACCTTC. Amino acid sequence: CASSQMVEGRYGYTF. The rearrangement uses TRBV5-6 and TRBJ1-2; D uncertain. From germline, CDR1 is SGHDT and CDR2 YYEEEE. With 4 bases removed from V and 5 bases from J, the gap between germline ends came to 18 bases. The CDR3 sequence is 15 residues long. Full variable domain (missing parts from reference TRBV5-6 and TRBJ1-2): DAGVTQSPTHLIKTRGQQVTLRCSPKSGHDTVSWYQQALGQGPQFIFQYYEEEERQRGNFPDRFSGHQFPNYSSELNVNALLLGDSALYLCASSQMVEGRYGYTFGSGTRLTVV.

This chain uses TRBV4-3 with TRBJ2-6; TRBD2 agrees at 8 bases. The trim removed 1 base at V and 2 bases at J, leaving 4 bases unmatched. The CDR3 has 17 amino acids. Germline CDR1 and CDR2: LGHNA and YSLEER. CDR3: CASSQVGTSAGANVLTF. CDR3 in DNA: TGCGCCAGCAGCCAAGTGGGGACTAGTGCTGGGGCCAACGTCCTGACTTTC.

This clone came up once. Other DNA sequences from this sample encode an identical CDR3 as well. The CDR3 reads CASSPRGGNYGYTF. Written as DNA, the CDR3 is TGTGCCAGCAGCCCCCGGGGAGGGAACTATGGCTACACCTTC. J is TRBJ1-2 and V is TRBV6-5, with D uncertain. The CDR3 runs 14 residues. Deletions cut 6 bases from V and 2 bases from J, with 13 bases between. Germline V lookup: CDR1 MNHEY, CDR2 SVGAGI.

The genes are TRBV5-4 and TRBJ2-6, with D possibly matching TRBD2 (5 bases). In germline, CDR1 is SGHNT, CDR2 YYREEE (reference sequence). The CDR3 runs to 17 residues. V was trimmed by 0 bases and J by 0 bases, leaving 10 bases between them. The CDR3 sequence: CASSLGGLGSGANVLTF. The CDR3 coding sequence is TGTGCCAGCAGCTTGGGCGGGTTGGGCTCTGGGGCCAACGTCCTGACTTTC.

The CDR3, as DNA: TGCGCCAGCAGCTTGGTTGGCCAAGAGACCCAGTACTTC. It yields the protein CASSLVGQETQYF. This chain joins TRBV5-1 and TRBJ2-5; D call uncertain. This CDR3 is built from 13 residues. CDR1 is SGHRS, CDR2 YFSETQ, per germline. V was trimmed by 0 bases and J by 1 base, leaving 4 bases between them.

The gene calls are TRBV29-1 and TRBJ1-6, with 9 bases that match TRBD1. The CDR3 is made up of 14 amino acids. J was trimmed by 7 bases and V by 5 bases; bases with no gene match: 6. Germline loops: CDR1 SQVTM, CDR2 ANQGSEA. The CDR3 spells CSVTTGTGNSPLHF. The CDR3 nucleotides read TGCAGCGTTACTACCGGGACAGGGAATTCACCCCTCCACTTT.

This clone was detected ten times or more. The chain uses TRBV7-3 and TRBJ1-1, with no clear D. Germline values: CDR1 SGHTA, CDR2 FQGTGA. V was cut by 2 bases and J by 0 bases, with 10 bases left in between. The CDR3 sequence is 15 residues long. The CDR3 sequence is CASSLERVMNTEAFF. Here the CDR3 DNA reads TGTGCCAGCAGCTTAGAGCGGGTGATGAACACTGAAGCTTTCTTT.

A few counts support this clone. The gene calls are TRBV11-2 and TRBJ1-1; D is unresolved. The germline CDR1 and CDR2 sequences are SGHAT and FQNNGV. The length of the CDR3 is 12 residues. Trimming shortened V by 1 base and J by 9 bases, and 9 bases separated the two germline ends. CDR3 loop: CASSLVAKKAFF. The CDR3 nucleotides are TGTGCCAGCAGCTTAGTTGCCAAGAAAGCTTTCTTT.

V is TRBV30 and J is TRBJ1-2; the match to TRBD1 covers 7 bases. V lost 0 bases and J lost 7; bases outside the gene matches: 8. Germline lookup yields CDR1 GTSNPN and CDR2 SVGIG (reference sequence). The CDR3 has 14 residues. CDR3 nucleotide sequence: TGTGCCTGGAGTGTTCTAGGGGGCAAGAGTGGCTACACCTTC. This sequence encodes CAWSVLGGKSGYTF.

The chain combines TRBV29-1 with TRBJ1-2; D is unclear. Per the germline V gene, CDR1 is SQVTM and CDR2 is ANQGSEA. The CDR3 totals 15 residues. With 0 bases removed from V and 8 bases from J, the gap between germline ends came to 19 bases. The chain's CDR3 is CSVEDPPINVGGYTF. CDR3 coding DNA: TGCAGCGTTGAAGATCCCCCAATTAATGTTGGGGGCTACACCTTC.

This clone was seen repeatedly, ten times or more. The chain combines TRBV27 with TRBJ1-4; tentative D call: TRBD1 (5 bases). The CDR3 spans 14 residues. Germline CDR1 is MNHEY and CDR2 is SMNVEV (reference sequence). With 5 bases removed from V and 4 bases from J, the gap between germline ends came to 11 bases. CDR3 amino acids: CASSRVGVNEKLFF. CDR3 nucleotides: TGTGCCAGCAGTCGGGTGGGGGTTAATGAAAAACTGTTTTTT.